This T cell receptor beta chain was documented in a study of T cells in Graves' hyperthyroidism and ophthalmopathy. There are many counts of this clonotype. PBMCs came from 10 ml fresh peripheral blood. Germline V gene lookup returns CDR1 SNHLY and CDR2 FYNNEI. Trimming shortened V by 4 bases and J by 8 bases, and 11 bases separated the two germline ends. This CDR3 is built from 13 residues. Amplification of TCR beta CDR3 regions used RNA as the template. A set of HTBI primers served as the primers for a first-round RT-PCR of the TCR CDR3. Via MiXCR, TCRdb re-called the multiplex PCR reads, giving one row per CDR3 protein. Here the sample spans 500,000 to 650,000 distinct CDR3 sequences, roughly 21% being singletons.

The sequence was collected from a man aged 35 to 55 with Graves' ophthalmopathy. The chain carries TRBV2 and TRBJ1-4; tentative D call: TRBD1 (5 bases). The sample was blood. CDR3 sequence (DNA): TGTGCCAGCAGTGTACTCAGGGACGAAAAACTGTTTTTT. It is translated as CASSVLRDEKLFF.